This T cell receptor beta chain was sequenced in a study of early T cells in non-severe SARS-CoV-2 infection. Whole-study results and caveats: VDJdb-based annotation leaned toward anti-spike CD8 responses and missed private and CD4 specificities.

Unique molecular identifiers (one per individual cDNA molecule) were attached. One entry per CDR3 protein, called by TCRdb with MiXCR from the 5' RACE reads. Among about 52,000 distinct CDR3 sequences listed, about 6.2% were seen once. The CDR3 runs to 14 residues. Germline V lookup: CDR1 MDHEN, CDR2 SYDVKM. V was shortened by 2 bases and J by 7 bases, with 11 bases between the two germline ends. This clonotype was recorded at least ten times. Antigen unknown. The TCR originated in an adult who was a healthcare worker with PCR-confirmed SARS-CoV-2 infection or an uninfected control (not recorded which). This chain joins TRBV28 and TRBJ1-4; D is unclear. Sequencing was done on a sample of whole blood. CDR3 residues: CASSLPVESEKLFF. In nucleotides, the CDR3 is TGTGCCAGCAGTTTACCAGTAGAGAGTGAAAAACTGTTTTTT.